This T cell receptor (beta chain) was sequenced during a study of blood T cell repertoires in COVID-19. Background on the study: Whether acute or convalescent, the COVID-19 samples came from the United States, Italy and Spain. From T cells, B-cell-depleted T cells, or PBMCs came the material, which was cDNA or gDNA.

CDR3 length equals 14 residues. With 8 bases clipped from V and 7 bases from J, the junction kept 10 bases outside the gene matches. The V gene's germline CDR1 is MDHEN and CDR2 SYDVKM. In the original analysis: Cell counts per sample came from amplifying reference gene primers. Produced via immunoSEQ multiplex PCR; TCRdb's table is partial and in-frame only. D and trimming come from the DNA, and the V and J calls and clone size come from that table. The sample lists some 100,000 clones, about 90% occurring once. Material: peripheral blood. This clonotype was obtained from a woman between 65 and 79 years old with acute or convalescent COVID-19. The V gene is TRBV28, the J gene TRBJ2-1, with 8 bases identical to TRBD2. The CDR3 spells CASVLSGKGNEQFF. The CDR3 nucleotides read TGTGCCAGCGTGCTTAGCGGGAAGGGAAATGAGCAGTTCTTC.